The 23 T cell receptor beta chains below were found in one sample sequenced in a study of T cell repertoires in cytomegalovirus infection (dated by TCRdb to between 2018 and 2021). The antigens these receptors bind are not known. TCRdb shows the sequencer as Illumina HiSeq 1500. TCRdb handled the public reads itself, with Q25 trimming in fastp and clone calling in MiXCR, and kept productive beta chains. Entries are consolidated by CDR3 protein sequence, retaining the most common genes and DNA. The sample table contains around 310,000 distinct CDR3 sequences; only one count was recorded for just under 30% of them. The ten largest clones add up to over 15% of the sample. According to the study, the label for this sample's treatment or condition signals: in vitro stimulation with specific CMV peptide epitopes to enrich CMV-specific T cells. This sample comprised cultured PBMCs, obtained from culture after CMV antigen stimulation. These receptors were taken from a human donor in good health (CMV status not recorded). Some clones in this sample may be carry-over from other donors' samples.

This clonotype was seen only a few times. The chain uses TRBV4-1 and TRBJ1-5; D is unresolved. Germline loops: CDR1 MGHRA, CDR2 YSYEKL. The CDR3 covers 14 residues. V was clipped by 2 bases and J by 5 bases, with 10 bases between them. The CDR3 region is CASSQQEVDQPQHF. Here the CDR3 DNA reads TGCGCCAGCAGCCAACAGGAGGTAGATCAGCCCCAGCATTTT.

The table lists this clonotype with a few counts. This sequence joins TRBV20-1 and TRBJ1-3; TRBD1 might be the D (6 bases). Germline V lookup: CDR1 DFQATT, CDR2 SNEGSKA (reference sequence). CDR3 length equals 15 residues. Trimming shortened V by 5 bases and J by 7 bases, and 21 bases separated the two germline ends. The CDR3 coding sequence is TGCAGTGCTCCTAATGGGGGGGCGGGTAGCAACACCATATATTTT. It specifies CSAPNGGAGSNTIYF.

V is TRBV7-2 and J is TRBJ2-3; D is undetermined. The CDR3 length is 16 residues. V gave up 2 bases and J gave up 0 bases, with 12 bases separating them. Per germline, CDR1 SGHTA and CDR2 FQGNSA. The CDR3 region is CASSLIHVGSTDTQYF. CDR3 DNA: TGTGCCAGCAGCTTAATACATGTGGGGAGCACAGATACGCAGTATTTT. The complete variable domain, with remaining parts taken from reference TRBV7-2 and TRBJ2-3, reads GAGVSQSPSNKVTEKGKDVELRCDPISGHTALYWYRQSLGQGLEFLIYFQGNSAPDKSGLPSDRFSAERTGGSVSTLTIQRTQQEDSAVYLCASSLIHVGSTDTQYFGPGTRLTVL.

The rearrangement links TRBV6-8 to TRBJ2-1; D uncertain. V lost 4 bases to trimming and J lost 4 bases, with 8 bases between them. Germline loops: CDR1 MNHGY, CDR2 SAAAGT. The CDR3 is 13 residues long. The CDR3 protein is CASSSPAYNEQFF. CDR3 DNA: TGTGCCAGCAGTTCCCCGGCGTACAATGAGCAGTTCTTC.

This sequence joins TRBV6-5 and TRBJ2-6, with D tentatively TRBD1 or TRBD2 (5 bases each). In germline, CDR1 is MNHEY, CDR2 SVGAGI. The ends were cut back, 6 bases at V and 0 bases at J, with 15 bases in the middle. The CDR3 has 17 amino acids. Here the CDR3 reads CASSREGAHSGANVLTF. CDR3 coding DNA: TGTGCCAGCAGCCGGGAAGGGGCCCACTCTGGGGCCAACGTCCTGACTTTC.

This clonotype has just a few counts. The chain couples TRBV6-5 to TRBJ1-6; tentatively, D is TRBD1 (5 bases). This CDR3 spans 15 amino acids. From germline, CDR1 is MNHEY and CDR2 SVGAGI. Trimming cost V 6 bases and J 7 bases, with 16 bases left between them. The CDR3 nucleotides are TGTGCCAGCAGCCTGGGGGTATCGGGGAATTCACCCCTCCACTTT. It specifies CASSLGVSGNSPLHF.

V usage is TRBV29-1 and J usage is TRBJ2-3, with D perhaps given as TRBD1 or TRBD2 (5 bases each). The CDR3 is made up of 14 amino acids. Between the trimmed V and J ends, which lost 2 bases and 1 base, there was a span of 10 bases. From germline, CDR1 is SQVTM and CDR2 ANQGSEA. The CDR3 DNA sequence: TGCAGCGTTGAAATAGGGGACGGCACAGATACGCAGTATTTT. Protein product: CSVEIGDGTDTQYF.

The chain is built from TRBV30 and TRBJ1-1, with a tentative D call TRBD1 (5 bases). Germline-derived CDR1 and CDR2 are GTSNPN and SVGIG (reference sequence). This CDR3 contains 12 residues. V was clipped by 4 bases and J by 5 bases, with 11 bases between them. CDR3 protein: CAWTGSGTEAFF. CDR3 sequence (DNA): TGTGCCTGGACAGGGAGTGGTACTGAAGCTTTCTTT.

The rearrangement links TRBV7-9 to TRBJ1-2, with unresolved D. V lost 1 base and J lost 8, with 8 bases in between. Germline lookup yields CDR1 SEHNR and CDR2 FQNEAQ (reference sequence). CDR3 length equals 12 residues. The CDR3 DNA sequence: TGTGCCAGCAGCTTAGGTGGGAGAGGCTACACCTTC. Its translation is CASSLGGRGYTF.

In its sample, this clonotype was seen once. The J gene is TRBJ2-6, the V gene TRBV12-3 or TRBV12-4; D unclear. The V end lost 6 bases, the J end lost 2 bases, and 11 bases lay between the germline ends. The length of the CDR3 is 15 residues. For the CDR3, the DNA is TGTGCCAGCAGCTCGCAAGGTCCTGGGGCCAACGTCCTGACTTTC. Amino acid sequence: CASSSQGPGANVLTF.

The V and J genes are TRBV6-6 and TRBJ1-3; D is unresolved. Trimming shortened V by 7 bases and J by 8 bases, and 18 bases separated the two germline ends. Germline assignment: CDR1 MNHNY and CDR2 SVGAGI (reference sequence). The CDR3 contains 14 residues. Here the CDR3 DNA reads TGTGCCAGCAAGGCAGGAACAACGTTTGACACCATATATTTT. Translating it yields CASKAGTTFDTIYF.

This clonotype has more than one count but fewer than ten. The CDR3 DNA reads TGTGCCAGCAGTGAATTGAGGTATTCGAGCGGAAACACCATATATTTT. Translating it yields CASSELRYSSGNTIYF. This chain connects TRBV25-1 to TRBJ1-3; D gene ambiguous. CDR1 MGHDK and CDR2 SYGVNS come from the germline V gene. Trimming cost V 1 base and J 4 bases, with 14 bases left between them. CDR3 size: 16 residues.

The chain couples TRBV2 to TRBJ1-1; D is ambiguous. CDR3 length: 16 residues. The V end lost 7 bases, the J end lost 1 base, and 19 bases lay between the germline ends. CDR1 is SNHLY and CDR2 is FYNNEI in the germline V gene. The CDR3 nucleotides read TGTGCCAGCATCTCGGGGAGGGAGACGTGGAACACTGAAGCTTTCTTT. It codes for CASISGRETWNTEAFF.

This clonotype occurred a few times. The CDR3 DNA reads as TGTGCCAGCATCCTCGGGGCCATTCCCCTGGGCAATGAGCAGTTCTTC. This encodes CASILGAIPLGNEQFF. V usage is TRBV7-9 and J usage is TRBJ2-1, with D possibly being TRBD1 or TRBD2 (5 bases each). Germline values: CDR1 SEHNR, CDR2 FQNEAQ (reference sequence). V was clipped by 7 bases and J by 6 bases, with 22 bases between them. CDR3 length: 16 amino acids.

The V call is TRBV11-2, the J call TRBJ2-7; TRBD1 aligns across 7 bases. Germline V gene lookup returns CDR1 SGHAT and CDR2 FQNNGV. There are 16 residues in the CDR3. Unmatched junction bases numbered 6, after V lost 0 bases and J lost 1 base. CDR3 sequence: CASSLDRDSRSYEQYF. The DNA of the CDR3 is TGTGCCAGCAGCTTAGACAGGGACAGTAGATCCTACGAGCAGTACTTC.

This clonotype was counted a few times. V is TRBV10-3 and J is TRBJ2-7; 8 bases are shared with TRBD1. Germline assignment: CDR1 ENHRY and CDR2 SYGVKD. Germline trimming cut 0 bases from V and 2 bases from J; bases unmatched to any gene: 3. The CDR3 has 15 residues. CDR3 coding DNA: TGTGCCATCAGTGAGTCAACAGGGGGTCCCTACGAGCAGTACTTC. As protein: CAISESTGGPYEQYF.

This clonotype was recorded only once. The V and J genes are TRBV6-1 and TRBJ2-7; maybe TRBD2 (5 bases). This CDR3 comprises 13 residues. V dropped 5 bases and J dropped 7 bases, with 15 bases sitting between them. CDR1 is MNHNS and CDR2 is SASEGT in the germline V gene. The CDR3 bases are TGTGCCAGCAGTTACACACCTCGAGGGGAGCAGTACTTC. It encodes CASSYTPRGEQYF.

Only a few counts were recorded for this clonotype. The chain employs TRBV11-2 and TRBJ2-3, with a possible D match to TRBD2 (5 bases). V was pared by 1 base and J by 1 base, with 9 bases between. This CDR3 spans 15 amino acids. The germline V gene has CDR1 SGHAT and CDR2 FQNNGV. In DNA form, the CDR3 reads TGTGCCAGCAGCTTAGCTGCGGGTCGCACAGATACGCAGTATTTT. Protein: CASSLAAGRTDTQYF.

This clonotype showed up many times. V usage is TRBV12-3 or TRBV12-4 and J usage is TRBJ1-6, with D maybe TRBD1 (5 bases). The CDR3 length is 13 residues. V was trimmed by 3 bases and J by 8 bases, leaving 8 bases between them. The CDR3 reads CASSFGGDSPLHF. CDR3 DNA: TGTGCCAGCAGTTTCGGGGGGGATTCACCCCTCCACTTT.

In its sample, this clonotype was seen many times. The J gene is TRBJ1-1, the V gene TRBV7-2; D perhaps matches TRBD1 (5 bases). Trimming shortened V by 4 bases and J by 0 bases, and 15 bases separated the two germline ends. The CDR3 has 16 residues. From germline, CDR1 is SGHTA and CDR2 FQGNSA. CDR3 nucleotide sequence: TGTGCCAGCAGCTCATCAGGGATTGGTATGAACACTGAAGCTTTCTTT. Amino acid sequence: CASSSSGIGMNTEAFF.

There are many counts of this clonotype. The genes are TRBV7-6 and TRBJ1-1, with 9 positions matching TRBD1. The germline V gene has CDR1 SGHVS and CDR2 FNYEAQ. The V segment lost 5 bases and the J segment 4 bases; nucleotides outside the gene matches: 17. The CDR3 is 18 amino acids. CDR3: CASSLRTGQGIGTTEAFF. The CDR3 DNA is TGTGCCAGCAGCCTACGTACCGGACAGGGGATCGGTACCACTGAAGCTTTCTTT. The full variable domain, rest sourced from reference TRBV7-6 and TRBJ1-1, is GAGVSQSPRYKVTKRGQDVALRCDPISGHVSLYWYRQALGQGPEFLTYFNYEAQQDKSGLPNDRFSAERPEGSISTLTIQRTEQRDSAMYRCASSLRTGQGIGTTEAFFGQGTRLTVV.

This chain links TRBV7-9 with TRBJ1-2, with D maybe TRBD1 (6 bases). The germline CDR1 and CDR2 sequences are SEHNR and FQNEAQ (reference sequence). The CDR3 loop spans 14 amino acids. V dropped 5 bases and J dropped 4 bases, with 14 bases sitting between them. In DNA, the CDR3 is TGTGCCAGCAGCCTACAACAGGGAGGCTATGGCTACACCTTC. As protein: CASSLQQGGYGYTF.

There are a few counts of this clonotype. The chain couples TRBV7-9 to TRBJ2-1; the match to TRBD2 covers 10 bases. J was trimmed by 10 bases and V by 7 bases; bases with no gene match: 16. The germline gives CDR1 SEHNR, CDR2 FQNEAQ (reference sequence). The CDR3 runs to 16 residues. The CDR3 bases are TGTGCCAGCACCCCCACCGGACTAGCGGAACAGGGGGAGCAGTTCTTC. Translation gives CASTPTGLAEQGEQFF.